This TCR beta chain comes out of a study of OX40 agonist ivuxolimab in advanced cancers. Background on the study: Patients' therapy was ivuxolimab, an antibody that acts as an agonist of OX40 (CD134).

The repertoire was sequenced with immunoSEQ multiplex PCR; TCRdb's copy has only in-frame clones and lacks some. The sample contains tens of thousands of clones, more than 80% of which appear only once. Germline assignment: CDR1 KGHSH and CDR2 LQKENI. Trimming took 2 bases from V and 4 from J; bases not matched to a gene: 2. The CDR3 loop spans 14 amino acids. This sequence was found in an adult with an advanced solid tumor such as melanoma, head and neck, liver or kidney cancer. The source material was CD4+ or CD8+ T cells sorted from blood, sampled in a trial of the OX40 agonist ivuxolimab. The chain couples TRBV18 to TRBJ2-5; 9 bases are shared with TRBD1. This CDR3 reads CASSPNRGPETQYF. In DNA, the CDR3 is TGTGCCAGCTCACCAAACAGGGGGCCAGAGACCCAGTACTTC.